This TCR beta chain is drawn from a study of blood T cell repertoires in COVID-19 (dated by TCRdb to between 2020 and 2021). With regard to the full study: The collaborator samples originated in the United States, Italy and Spain and spanned the acute and convalescent phases of COVID-19. A freely available public database, intended as a resource for researchers studying the immune response to SARS-CoV-2, is where the repertoires were released. The samples were drawn from the first 160 participants of the ongoing ImmuneRACE study and from 1,254 subjects provided by 6 global collaborators. The material from the prospective study consisted of cDNA or gDNA derived from T cells, B-cell-depleted T cells, or PBMCs. Where available, HLA class I and class II types were taken from metadata supplied by the sample provider and were not determined by assay-based typing. Nearly every sample came with metadata listing a de-identified subject ID, COVID-19 status, age in years and sex. The dataset comprised deeply sampled blood TCRbeta repertoires from subjects exposed to, actively infected with, or recovered from COVID-19.

The investigation overall reported the following: Clinical and demographic metadata were provided uncurated, with the amount varying by source and participant.

Turning to this clone: Its antigen is currently not known. There are no base qualities to consult, and no much larger clone falls within one base.

Each collaborating institution followed its own protocols to collect whole blood in K2EDTA tubes. Collaborator samples were shipped for TCRbeta analysis as frozen whole blood, isolated PBMCs, or DNA extracted from either sample type. TCRbeta CDR3 regions were amplified from genomic DNA by means of the immunoSEQ Assay, a bias-controlled multiplex PCR. As for the original processing: The number of nucleated cells in each sample was estimated by amplification of reference gene primers within the assay. To quantify the absolute abundance of each unique TCRbeta CDR3 rearrangement, sequence reads were collapsed and filtered. For each sample, productive Simpson clonality was calculated as the square root of Simpson's diversity index across productive rearrangements. The table comes from immuneACCESS by way of TCRdb, which keeps in-frame sequences with V and J called. Part of the clones is missing from these tables; in studies checked, under half for an unresolved V gene and the rest for unknown reasons. The V and J calls and the clone size are those of that table, but D and trimming were determined from the DNA. This sample holds a few hundred thousand clones; approximately 85% were observed only once. The ten top clones hold 6% to 9% of the sample.

The germline V gene yields MGHRA for CDR1 and YSYEKL for CDR2. Relative to germline, V is 3 bases shorter and J is 6 bases shorter, with 6 bases between their ends. From the cysteine up to the phenylalanine, the CDR3 has a length of 13 residues. The DNA shown is the 39-base CDR3, in frame from base 1. The sequence was collected from a human donor in a cohort sampled during active COVID-19. This chain is built from TRBV4-1 and TRBJ1-6; tentative D gene TRBD1, with 5 bases matching. Sequences were obtained from peripheral blood. CDR3 loop: CASSHRGNSPLHF. The sequenced DNA is TGCGCCAGCAGCCATAGGGGTAATTCACCCCTCCACTTT.